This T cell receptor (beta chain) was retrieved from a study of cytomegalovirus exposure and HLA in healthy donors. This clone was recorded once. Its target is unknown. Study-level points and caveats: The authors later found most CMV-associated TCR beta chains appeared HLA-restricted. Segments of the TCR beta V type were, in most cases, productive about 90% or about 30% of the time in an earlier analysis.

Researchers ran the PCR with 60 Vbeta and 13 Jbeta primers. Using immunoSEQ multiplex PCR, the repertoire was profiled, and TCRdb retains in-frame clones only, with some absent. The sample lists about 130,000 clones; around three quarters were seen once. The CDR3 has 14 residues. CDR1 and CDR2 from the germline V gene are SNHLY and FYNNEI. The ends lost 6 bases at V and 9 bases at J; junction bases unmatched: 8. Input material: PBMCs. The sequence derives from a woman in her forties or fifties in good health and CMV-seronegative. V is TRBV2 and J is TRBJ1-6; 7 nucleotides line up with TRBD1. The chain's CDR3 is CASSATGVGSPLHF. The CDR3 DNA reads TGTGCCAGCAGCGCTACAGGGGTGGGTTCACCCCTCCACTTT.